This TCR beta chain is from a study of identical twins. In this sample, this clonotype turned up many times. In TCRdb, the 5' RACE reads were re-called with MiXCR into one record per CDR3 protein. The sample has hundreds of thousands of distinct CDR3 sequences, over 20% seen once. The CDR3 sequence is 15 residues long. Trimming pared 4 bases from V and 0 bases from J, leaving 10 bases between. Germline CDR1 SGDLS, CDR2 YYNGEE. These records were also assigned to another study, of T cells expressing NK-cell markers.

The TCR originated in a woman aged 18-35 years in good health. V usage is TRBV9 and J usage is TRBJ1-4; D ambiguous. The sequencing sample was made of PBMCs. CDR3 bases: TGTGCCAGCAGCCTAAACTCGGCAACTAATGAAAAACTGTTTTTT. Translated, it gives CASSLNSATNEKLFF.